Sequencing of this T cell receptor beta chain was carried out in a study of T cell responses to AZD1222 COVID-19 vaccine. The study's findings and limits: Spike-specific TCR depth and breadth grew after two AZD1222 doses. As reported, nearly half of all spike-specific TCRs target variant regions that are unmutated.

Germline V gives CDR1 SGHDT, CDR2 YYEEEE. The CDR3 runs to 16 residues. J lost 3 bases, V lost 0 bases, and 3 bases had no gene match. Note on this clone: The antigen remains unidentified.

The repertoire was sequenced with immunoSEQ multiplex PCR; TCRdb's copy has only in-frame clones and lacks some. The sample lists roughly 100,000 clones, 88% occurring once. V is TRBV5-6 and J is TRBJ2-3, with 11 bases lining up with TRBD2. The TCR sequence derives from an adult in good health. Sequencing was performed on peripheral blood, taken on day 0 of AZD1222 vaccination. Here the CDR3 reads CASSLDSGRATDTQYF. CDR3 DNA: TGTGCCAGCAGCTTGGATAGCGGGAGGGCAACAGATACGCAGTATTTT.